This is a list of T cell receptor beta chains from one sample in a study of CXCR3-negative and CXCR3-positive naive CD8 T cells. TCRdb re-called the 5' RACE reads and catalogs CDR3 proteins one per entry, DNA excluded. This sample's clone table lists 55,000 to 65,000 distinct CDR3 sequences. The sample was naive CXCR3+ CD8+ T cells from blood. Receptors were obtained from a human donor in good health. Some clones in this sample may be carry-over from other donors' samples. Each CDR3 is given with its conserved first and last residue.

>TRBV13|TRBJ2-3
CASSHQGLATSTDTQYF
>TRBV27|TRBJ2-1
CASSLDTYNEQFF
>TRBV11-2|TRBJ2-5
CASTLRGGPAETQYF
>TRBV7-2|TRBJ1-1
CASSLDGAQITEAFF
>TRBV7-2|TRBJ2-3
CASSLLAMGDTQYF
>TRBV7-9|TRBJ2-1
CASSLVASGANEQFF
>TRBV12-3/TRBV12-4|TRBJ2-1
CASRTGGNEQFF
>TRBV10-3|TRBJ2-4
CAISGQGDDIQYF
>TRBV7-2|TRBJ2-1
CASSVAGGLYNEQFF
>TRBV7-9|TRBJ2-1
CASSGGPNEQFF
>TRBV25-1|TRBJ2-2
CASSEYRTGELFF
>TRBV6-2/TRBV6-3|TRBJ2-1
CASSYSLAGGYYNEQFF
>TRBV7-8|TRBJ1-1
CASSLGGGTTEAFF
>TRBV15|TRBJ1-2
CATSGSTGSYGYTF
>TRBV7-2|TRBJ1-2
CASSLFPGQTNYGYSF
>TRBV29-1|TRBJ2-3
CSADHPTESTDTQYF
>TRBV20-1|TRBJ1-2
CSARDPTAPFNYGYTF
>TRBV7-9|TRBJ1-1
CASSYSGGTEAFF